A selection of T cell receptor beta chains follows, all from one sample in a study of regulatory T cells in long-lasting Graves disease. TCRdb fed the multiplex PCR reads into MiXCR, producing one record per CDR3 protein. Of approximately 310,000 distinct CDR3 sequences listed, about 20% are singletons. The sample consisted of peripheral blood mononuclear cells (PBMCs), taken at new diagnosis, from a patient treated with antithyroid drugs. Receptor source: a female donor with Graves disease. Both conserved end residues are trimmed from each CDR3. The order of the fields is V gene, J gene, clone size, D gene, CDR3 protein. D genes are given only for firm matches. Rows may omit the clone size; those that give it use once, few, many or a size class.

TRBV2,TRBJ2-5,many,NA,ASSAFDSSMGTQY
TRBV2,TRBJ2-1,once,NA,ATQGNNEQF
TRBV2,TRBJ1-1,many,NA,ASSELGSNLEAF
TRBV20-1,TRBJ2-1,once,NA,SVTWEREQF
TRBV2,TRBJ2-5,NA,TRBD2,ASSRASGQETQY
TRBV5-1,TRBJ1-4,many,TRBD1,ASSPGTGPKEKLF
TRBV27,TRBJ1-2,many,TRBD1,ASSLWGTTGAQALTDVYGYT
TRBV20-1,TRBJ2-1,once,TRBD2,SARPTSGSRNEQF
TRBV7-6,TRBJ1-1,many,NA,ASSWGGVAEAF
TRBV12-3/TRBV12-4,TRBJ1-2,many,TRBD1,ASSHTDRENYGYT
TRBV27,TRBJ2-4,NA,TRBD1,ASSYSRQGGDKNIQY
TRBV20-1,TRBJ1-1,NA,NA,SATGGDTEAF
TRBV28,TRBJ1-2,many,NA,ASSLPGPYGYT
TRBV25-1,NA,NA,TRBD2,ASNPGGGGEETQY
TRBV14,TRBJ1-2,once,TRBD1,ASSPFNRGQDNYGYT
TRBV6-1,TRBJ1-2,many,TRBD1,ASSSSGTGETGYGYT
TRBV5-5,TRBJ1-1,few,NA,ASSVRDPGMNTEAF
TRBV7-2,TRBJ1-6,many,TRBD1,ASSLYKLGQGNSPLH
TRBV6-2/TRBV6-3,TRBJ2-7,many,TRBD2,ASSEGASGSIYEQY
TRBV5-4,TRBJ2-4,many,NA,ASSSYLDRSKNIQY
TRBV3-1,TRBJ2-7,many,NA,ASSQEADLSYEQY
TRBV10-3,TRBJ2-3,NA,TRBD2,AISPTSGTDTQY
TRBV6-1,TRBJ2-3,many,TRBD1,ASSEASGTGSTDTQY
TRBV11-2,TRBJ2-5,many,TRBD1,ASSPLGQGAGETQY
TRBV6-2/TRBV6-3,TRBJ2-1,NA,NA,ASSRTQYNEQF
TRBV28,TRBJ1-2,many,NA,ASSREGIYGYT
TRBV28,TRBJ2-5,many,NA,ASSPLTSSGETQY
TRBV27,TRBJ1-4,NA,TRBD1,ASSLFGTGNEKLF
TRBV28,TRBJ1-4,many,NA,ASSTLPASRGFTGV
TRBV11-3,TRBJ1-6,NA,TRBD1,ASSPRGTGSNSPLH
TRBV18,TRBJ2-7,once,TRBD2,ASSPTSGRREQY
TRBV12-3/TRBV12-4,TRBJ1-2,many,NA,ASSLVSVGGPPDGYT
TRBV2,TRBJ1-1,NA,NA,ASRQTDMNTEAF
TRBV12-3/TRBV12-4,TRBJ2-2,few,NA,ASRFGTGELF
TRBV5-4,TRBJ2-7,NA,TRBD2,ASSFGTRGDEQY
TRBV28,TRBJ1-2,many,TRBD1,ASSLLGGERTRYGYT
TRBV5-1,TRBJ1-4,many,NA,ASRYRQNEKLF
TRBV6-1,TRBJ1-4,NA,NA,ATRMDHNEKLF
TRBV12-3/TRBV12-4,TRBJ1-5,few,NA,ASSLTGPEGPQH
TRBV6-1,TRBJ2-1,many,TRBD2,ASRTLAGGLNEQF
TRBV12-3/TRBV12-4,TRBJ2-1,many,NA,ASKPGLSYNEQF
TRBV15,TRBJ2-1,many,TRBD2,ATSRDWRTSGAEQF
TRBV29-1,TRBJ2-7,many,TRBD1,SVGTGEDEQY
TRBV11-2,TRBJ2-7,NA,NA,AIKGTASYEQY
TRBV20-1,TRBJ2-7,few,NA,SAKRAEGVYEQY
TRBV2,TRBJ1-1,NA,TRBD1,ASRGLDRRAF
TRBV5-6,TRBJ2-3,many,TRBD2,ASSSTGTSAATDTQY
TRBV6-1,TRBJ1-1,many,NA,ASTGGAGDTEAF
TRBV5-1,TRBJ1-1,NA,NA,ASSPQGTSLNTEAF
TRBV20-1,TRBJ2-2,few,TRBD2,SARRPAGGSTGELF
TRBV20-1,TRBJ2-5,many,TRBD2,SADIAGGETQY
TRBV5-1,TRBJ2-2,NA,TRBD1,ASSLRQGQTGELF